This T cell receptor beta chain appears in the sequencing data of a study of blood T cell repertoires in COVID-19. As for the study in general: From the United States, Italy and Spain came samples of acute and convalescent COVID-19. The analysed material was cDNA or gDNA that came from T cells, B-cell-depleted T cells, or PBMCs.

V lost 4 bases and J 1 base, leaving 17 bases between the germline ends. CDR3 length equals 16 residues. Germline V gene data show CDR1 as SGHRS and CDR2 as YFSETQ. How the authors handled the data: Amplification of reference gene primers was used by the study to estimate nucleated cell counts. Sequencing used immunoSEQ multiplex PCR; TCRdb keeps in-frame clones, though not all of them. Clone size and the V and J calls come from that table; the DNA yielded D and trimming. The table shows some 280,000 clones, with 89% occurring only once. The specimen was peripheral blood. The TCR sequence derives from a woman in her sixties or seventies with acute or convalescent COVID-19. This rearrangement joins TRBV5-1 to TRBJ2-5, with a possible D match to TRBD1 (6 bases). CDR3 in DNA: TGCGCCAGCAGCCTACTCACAGGGTCGGCCCAAGAGACCCAGTACTTC. It specifies CASSLLTGSAQETQYF.